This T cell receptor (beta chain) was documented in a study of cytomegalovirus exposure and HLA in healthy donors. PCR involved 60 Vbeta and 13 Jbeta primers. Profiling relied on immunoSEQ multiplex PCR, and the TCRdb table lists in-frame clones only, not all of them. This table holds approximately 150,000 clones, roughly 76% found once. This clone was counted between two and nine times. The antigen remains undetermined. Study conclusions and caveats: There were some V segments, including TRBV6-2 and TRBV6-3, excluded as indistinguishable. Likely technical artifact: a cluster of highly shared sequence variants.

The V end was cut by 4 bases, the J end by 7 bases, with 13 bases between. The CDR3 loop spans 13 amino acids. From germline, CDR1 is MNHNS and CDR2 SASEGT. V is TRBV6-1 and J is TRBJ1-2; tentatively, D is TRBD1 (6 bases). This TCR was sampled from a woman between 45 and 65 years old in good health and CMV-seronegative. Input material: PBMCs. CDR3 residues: CASSGGTGIGYTF. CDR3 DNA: TGTGCCAGCAGTGGAGGAACAGGGATTGGCTACACCTTC.